One TCR beta chain is described in this entry. J was trimmed by 6 bases and V by 3 bases; bases with no gene match: 10. Germline CDR1 MDHEN, CDR2 SYDVKM. This CDR3 has 15 residues. This entry belongs to a study of cytomegalovirus exposure and HLA in healthy donors. The PCR made use of 60 Vbeta and 13 Jbeta primers. Sequenced by immunoSEQ multiplex PCR; TCRdb stores in-frame clones only, minus some. This table has some 150,000 clones, around 80% appearing once. The chain combines TRBV28 with TRBJ2-5, with 7 bases fitting TRBD1. The sequencing input was PBMCs. This TCR was recovered from a man younger than 45 in good health and CMV-seronegative. CDR3 in amino acids: CASSLGVGGLKTQYF. In nucleotides, the CDR3 is TGTGCCAGCAGTTTGGGGGTAGGGGGCCTCAAGACCCAGTACTTC.